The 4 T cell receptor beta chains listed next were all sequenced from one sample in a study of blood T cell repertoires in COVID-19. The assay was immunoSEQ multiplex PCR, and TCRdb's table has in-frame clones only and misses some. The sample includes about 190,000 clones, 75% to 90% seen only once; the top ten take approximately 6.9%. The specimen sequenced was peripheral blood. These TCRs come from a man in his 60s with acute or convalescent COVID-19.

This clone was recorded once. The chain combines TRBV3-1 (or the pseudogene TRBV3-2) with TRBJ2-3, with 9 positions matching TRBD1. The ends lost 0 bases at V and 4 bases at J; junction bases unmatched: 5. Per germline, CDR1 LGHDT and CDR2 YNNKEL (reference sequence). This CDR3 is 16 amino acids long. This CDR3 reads CASSQDGTGSPDTQYF. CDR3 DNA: TGTGCCAGCAGCCAAGACGGGACAGGGAGTCCAGATACGCAGTATTTT.

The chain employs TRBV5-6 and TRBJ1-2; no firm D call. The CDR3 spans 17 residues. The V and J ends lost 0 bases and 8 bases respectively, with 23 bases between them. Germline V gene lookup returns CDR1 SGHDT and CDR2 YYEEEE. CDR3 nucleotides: TGTGCCAGCAGCTTGGCCTCTGGTAGTGTCTCGTACCTCGGCTACACCTTC. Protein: CASSLASGSVSYLGYTF.

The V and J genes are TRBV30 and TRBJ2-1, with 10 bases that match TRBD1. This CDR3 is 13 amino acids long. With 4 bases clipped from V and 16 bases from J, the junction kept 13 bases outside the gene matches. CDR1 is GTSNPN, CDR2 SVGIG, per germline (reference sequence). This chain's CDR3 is CAWMGLGTGVSFF. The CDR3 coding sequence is TGTGCCTGGATGGGGCTCGGGACAGGGGTATCCTTCTTC. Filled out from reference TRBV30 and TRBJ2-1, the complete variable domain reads SQTIHQWPATLVQPVGSPLSLECTVEGTSNPNLYWYRQAAGRGLQLLFYSVGIGQISSEVPQNLSASRPQDRQFILSSKKLLLSDSGFYLCAWMGLGTGVSFFGPGTRLTVL.

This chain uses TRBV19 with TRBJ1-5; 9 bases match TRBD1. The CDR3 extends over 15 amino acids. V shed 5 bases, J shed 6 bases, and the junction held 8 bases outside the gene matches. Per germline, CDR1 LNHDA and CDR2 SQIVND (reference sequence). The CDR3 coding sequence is TGTGCCAGTAGTCCCAGGACAGGGGACAGTCAGCCCCAGCATTTT. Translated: CASSPRTGDSQPQHF.